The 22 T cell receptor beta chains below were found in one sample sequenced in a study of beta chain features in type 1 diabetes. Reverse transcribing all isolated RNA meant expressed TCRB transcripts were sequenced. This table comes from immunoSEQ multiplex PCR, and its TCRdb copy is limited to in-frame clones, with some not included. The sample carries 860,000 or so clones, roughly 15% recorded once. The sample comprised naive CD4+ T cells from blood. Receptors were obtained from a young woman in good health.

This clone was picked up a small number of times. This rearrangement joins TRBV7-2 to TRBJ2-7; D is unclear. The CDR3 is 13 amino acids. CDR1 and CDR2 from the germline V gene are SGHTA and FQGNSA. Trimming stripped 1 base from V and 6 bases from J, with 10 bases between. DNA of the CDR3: TGTGCCAGCAGCTTAGAGCCCCCAGGCGAGCAGTACTTC. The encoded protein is CASSLEPPGEQYF.

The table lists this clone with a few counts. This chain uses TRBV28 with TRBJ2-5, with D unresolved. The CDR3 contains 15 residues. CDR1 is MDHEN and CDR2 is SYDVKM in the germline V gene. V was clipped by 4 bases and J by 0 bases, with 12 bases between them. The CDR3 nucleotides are TGTGCCAGCAGTTCACCCGCGGTGAACCAAGAGACCCAGTACTTC. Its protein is CASSSPAVNQETQYF.

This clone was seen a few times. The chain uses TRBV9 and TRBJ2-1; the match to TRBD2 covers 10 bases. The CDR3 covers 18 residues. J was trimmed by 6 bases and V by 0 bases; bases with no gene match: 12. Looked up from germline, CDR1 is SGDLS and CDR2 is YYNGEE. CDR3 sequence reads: CASSVGGGLAGVRNEQFF. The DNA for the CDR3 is TGTGCCAGCAGCGTAGGAGGAGGGCTAGCGGGAGTCCGCAATGAGCAGTTCTTC.

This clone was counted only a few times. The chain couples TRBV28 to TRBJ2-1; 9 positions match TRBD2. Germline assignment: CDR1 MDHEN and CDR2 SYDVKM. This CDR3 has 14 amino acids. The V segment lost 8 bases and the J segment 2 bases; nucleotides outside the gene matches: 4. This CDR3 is CASVSGRTYNEQFF. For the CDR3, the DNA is TGTGCCAGCGTTAGCGGGAGAACCTACAATGAGCAGTTCTTC.

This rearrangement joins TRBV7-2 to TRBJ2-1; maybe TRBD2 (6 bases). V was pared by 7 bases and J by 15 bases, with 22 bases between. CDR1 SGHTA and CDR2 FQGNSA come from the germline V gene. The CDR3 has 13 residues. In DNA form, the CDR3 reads TGTGCCAGCACCCTTCCACTAGCATTGGATCCGTTCTTC. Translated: CASTLPLALDPFF.

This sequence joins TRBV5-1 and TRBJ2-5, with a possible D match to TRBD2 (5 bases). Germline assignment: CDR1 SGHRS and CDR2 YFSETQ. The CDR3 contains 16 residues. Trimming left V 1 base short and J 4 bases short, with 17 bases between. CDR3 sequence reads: CASSLSGSAFPETQYF. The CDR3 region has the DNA TGCGCCAGCAGCTTGTCGGGGTCAGCTTTCCCAGAGACCCAGTACTTC.

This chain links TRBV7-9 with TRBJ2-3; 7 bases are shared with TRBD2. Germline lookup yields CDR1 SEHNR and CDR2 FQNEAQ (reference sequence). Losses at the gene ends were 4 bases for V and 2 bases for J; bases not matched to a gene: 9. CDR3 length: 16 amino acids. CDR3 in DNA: TGTGCCAGCAGCTCCGGTACTAGCGAGATCACAGATACGCAGTATTTT. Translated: CASSSGTSEITDTQYF.

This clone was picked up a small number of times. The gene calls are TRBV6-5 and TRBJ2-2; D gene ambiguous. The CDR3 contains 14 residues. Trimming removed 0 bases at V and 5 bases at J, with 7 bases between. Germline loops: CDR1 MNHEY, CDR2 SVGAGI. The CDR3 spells CASSYSARTGELFF. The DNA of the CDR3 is TGTGCCAGCAGTTACTCGGCCAGAACCGGGGAGCTGTTTTTT.

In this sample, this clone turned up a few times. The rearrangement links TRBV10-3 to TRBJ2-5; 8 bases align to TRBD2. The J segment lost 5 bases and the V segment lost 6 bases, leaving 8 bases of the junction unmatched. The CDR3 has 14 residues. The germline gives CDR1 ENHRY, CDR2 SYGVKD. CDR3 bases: TGTGCCATCAGGGAAGCGGGAGCCGGGGAGACCCAGTACTTC. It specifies CAIREAGAGETQYF.

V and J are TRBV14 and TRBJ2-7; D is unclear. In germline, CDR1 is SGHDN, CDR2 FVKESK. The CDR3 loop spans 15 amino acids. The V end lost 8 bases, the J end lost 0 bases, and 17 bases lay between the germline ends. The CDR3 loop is CASRSSQRNSYEQYF. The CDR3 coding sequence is TGTGCCAGCCGAAGTAGCCAGCGCAACTCCTACGAGCAGTACTTC.

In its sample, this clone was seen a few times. The CDR3 is CASSQATPLRGYTF. The CDR3 DNA sequence: TGCGCCAGCAGCCAAGCTACACCGCTTCGTGGCTACACCTTC. This sequence joins TRBV4-3 and TRBJ1-2; D gene unclear. Trimming took 1 base from V and 7 from J, leaving 13 bases between them. This CDR3 spans 14 amino acids. Germline V gene data show CDR1 as LGHNA and CDR2 as YSLEER.

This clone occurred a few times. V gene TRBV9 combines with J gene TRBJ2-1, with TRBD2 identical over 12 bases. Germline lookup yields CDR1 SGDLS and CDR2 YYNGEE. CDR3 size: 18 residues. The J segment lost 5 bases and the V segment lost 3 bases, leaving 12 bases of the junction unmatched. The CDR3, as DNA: TGTGCCAGCAGCGCTAGCCGTGGACGGACTAGCGGGGACAATGAGCAGTTCTTC. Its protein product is CASSASRGRTSGDNEQFF. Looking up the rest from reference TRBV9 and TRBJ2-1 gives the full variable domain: DSGVTQTPKHLITATGQRVTLRCSPRSGDLSVYWYQQSLDQGLQFLIQYYNGEERAKGNILERFSAQQFPDLHSELNLSSLELGDSALYFCASSASRGRTSGDNEQFFGPGTRLTVL.

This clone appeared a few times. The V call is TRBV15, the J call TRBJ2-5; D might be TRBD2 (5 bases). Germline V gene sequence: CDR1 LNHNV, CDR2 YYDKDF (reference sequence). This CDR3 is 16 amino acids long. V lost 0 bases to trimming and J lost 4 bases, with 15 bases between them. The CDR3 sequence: CATSRDAHEAGETQYF. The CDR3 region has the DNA TGTGCCACCAGCAGAGACGCACATGAGGCGGGAGAGACCCAGTACTTC.

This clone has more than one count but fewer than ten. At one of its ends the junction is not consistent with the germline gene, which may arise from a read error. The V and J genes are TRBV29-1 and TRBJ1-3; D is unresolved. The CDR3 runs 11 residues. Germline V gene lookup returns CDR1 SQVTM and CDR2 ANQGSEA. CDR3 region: CSVVSGITIYF. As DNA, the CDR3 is TGCAGCGTTGTCTCCGGAATCACCATATATTTT.

DNA for the CDR3: TGTGCCAGCTCACCGACAGGGTTCGACGAGCAGTACTTC. This sequence encodes CASSPTGFDEQYF. The genes are TRBV18 and TRBJ2-7; 7 bases are a match to TRBD1. Trimming at V came to 3 bases and at J to 5 bases, leaving 4 bases not matched to a gene. This CDR3 is built from 13 residues. Germline loops: CDR1 KGHSH, CDR2 LQKENI.

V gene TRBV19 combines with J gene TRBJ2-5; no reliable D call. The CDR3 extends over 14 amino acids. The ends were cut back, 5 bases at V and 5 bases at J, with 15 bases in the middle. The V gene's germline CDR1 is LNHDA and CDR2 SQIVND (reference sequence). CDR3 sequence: CASSVRRAVETQYF. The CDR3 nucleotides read TGTGCCAGTAGTGTACGTCGGGCGGTTGAGACCCAGTACTTC.

This chain's CDR3 is CASSTPPGYGYTF. The CDR3 bases are TGTGCCAGCAGTACCCCGCCTGGGTATGGCTACACCTTC. V gene TRBV6-5 combines with J gene TRBJ1-2; D gene unclear. Germline V gene sequence: CDR1 MNHEY, CDR2 SVGAGI. The V end was cut by 5 bases, the J end by 5 bases, with 12 bases between. The CDR3 covers 13 residues.

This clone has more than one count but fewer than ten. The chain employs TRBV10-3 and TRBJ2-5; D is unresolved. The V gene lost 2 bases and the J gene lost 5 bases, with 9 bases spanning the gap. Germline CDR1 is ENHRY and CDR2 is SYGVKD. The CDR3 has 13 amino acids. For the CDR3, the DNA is TGTGCCATCAGTGAGCCGTTTCCGGAGACCCAGTACTTC. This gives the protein CAISEPFPETQYF.

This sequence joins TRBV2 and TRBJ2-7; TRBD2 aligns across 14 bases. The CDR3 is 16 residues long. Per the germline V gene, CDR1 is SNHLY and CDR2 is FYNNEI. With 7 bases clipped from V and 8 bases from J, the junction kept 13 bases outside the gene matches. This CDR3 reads CASIKGRLAGGPQQYF. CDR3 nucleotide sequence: TGTGCCAGCATCAAGGGTAGACTAGCGGGAGGGCCGCAGCAGTACTTC.

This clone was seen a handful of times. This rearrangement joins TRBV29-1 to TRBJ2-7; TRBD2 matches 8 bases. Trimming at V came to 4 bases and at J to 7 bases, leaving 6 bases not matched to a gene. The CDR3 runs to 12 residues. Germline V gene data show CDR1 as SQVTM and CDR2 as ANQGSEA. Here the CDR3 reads CSVAGRAWEQYF. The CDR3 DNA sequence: TGCAGCGTTGCCGGGAGGGCGTGGGAGCAGTACTTC.

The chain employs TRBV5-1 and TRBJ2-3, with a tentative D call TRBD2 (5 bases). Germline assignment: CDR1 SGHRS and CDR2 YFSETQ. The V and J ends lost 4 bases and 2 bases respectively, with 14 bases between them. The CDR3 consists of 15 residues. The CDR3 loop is CASSQSLGPTDTQYF. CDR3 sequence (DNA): TGCGCCAGCAGCCAATCACTAGGACCCACAGATACGCAGTATTTT.

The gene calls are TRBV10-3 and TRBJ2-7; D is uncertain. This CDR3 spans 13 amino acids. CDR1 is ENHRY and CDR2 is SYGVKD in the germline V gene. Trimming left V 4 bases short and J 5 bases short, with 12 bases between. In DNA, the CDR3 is TGTGCCATCAGTGGATGGGATTCCCACGAGCAGTACTTC. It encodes CAISGWDSHEQYF.